This T cell receptor (beta chain) was observed in a study of T cell responses to AZD1222 COVID-19 vaccine. Study-wide results and limits: Repertoires were collected only later (after the peak T cell response had occurred).

CDR1 LGHDT and CDR2 YNNKEL come from the germline V gene (reference sequence). CDR3 length: 15 amino acids. The J segment lost 6 bases and the V segment lost 5 bases, leaving 13 bases of the junction unmatched. Regarding this clone: Its antigen remains unknown.

TCRdb's copy holds only in-frame clones and misses some; the assay was immunoSEQ multiplex PCR. The top ten hold more than 4.5% of the sample, which has 100,000 to 150,000 clones, about 90% seen once. This sequence originates from an adult in good health. The chain carries TRBV3-1 (or the pseudogene TRBV3-2) and TRBJ2-7, with TRBD1 matching over 7 bases. The sample was peripheral blood, taken on day 0 of AZD1222 vaccination. The CDR3: CASSSTEGAVREQYF. The CDR3, as DNA: TGTGCCAGCAGCTCGACCGAGGGGGCAGTCCGCGAGCAGTACTTC.